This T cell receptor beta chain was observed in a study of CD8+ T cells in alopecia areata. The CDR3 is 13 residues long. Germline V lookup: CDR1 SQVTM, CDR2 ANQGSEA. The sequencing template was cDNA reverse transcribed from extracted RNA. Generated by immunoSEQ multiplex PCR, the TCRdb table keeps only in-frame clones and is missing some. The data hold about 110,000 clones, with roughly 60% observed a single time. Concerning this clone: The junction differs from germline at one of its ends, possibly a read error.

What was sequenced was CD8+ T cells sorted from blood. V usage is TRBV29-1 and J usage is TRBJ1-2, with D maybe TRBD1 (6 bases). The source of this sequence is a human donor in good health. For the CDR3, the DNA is TGCAGCGTCGAAGGGGGACGCGACTATGGCTACACCTTC. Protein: CSVEGGRDYGYTF.